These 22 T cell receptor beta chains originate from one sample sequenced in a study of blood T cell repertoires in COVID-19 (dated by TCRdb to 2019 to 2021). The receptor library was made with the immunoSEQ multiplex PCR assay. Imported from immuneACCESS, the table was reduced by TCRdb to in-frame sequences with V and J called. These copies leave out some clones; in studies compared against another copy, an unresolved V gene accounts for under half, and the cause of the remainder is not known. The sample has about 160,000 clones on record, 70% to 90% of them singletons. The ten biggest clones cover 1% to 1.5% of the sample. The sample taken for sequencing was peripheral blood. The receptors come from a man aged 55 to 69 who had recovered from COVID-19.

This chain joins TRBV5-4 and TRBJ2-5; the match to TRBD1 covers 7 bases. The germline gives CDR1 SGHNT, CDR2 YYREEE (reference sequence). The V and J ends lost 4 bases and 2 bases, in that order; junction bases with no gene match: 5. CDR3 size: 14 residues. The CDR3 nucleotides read TGTGCCAGCAGCCGGCGACAGGGTCAAGAGACCCAGTACTTC. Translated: CASSRRQGQETQYF.

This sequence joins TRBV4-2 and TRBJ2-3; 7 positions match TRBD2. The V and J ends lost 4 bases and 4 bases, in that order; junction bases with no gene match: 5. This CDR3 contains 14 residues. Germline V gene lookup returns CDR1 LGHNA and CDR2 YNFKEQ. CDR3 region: CASSLGTTPDTQYF. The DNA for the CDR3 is TGTGCCAGCAGCCTTGGGACTACCCCAGATACGCAGTATTTT.

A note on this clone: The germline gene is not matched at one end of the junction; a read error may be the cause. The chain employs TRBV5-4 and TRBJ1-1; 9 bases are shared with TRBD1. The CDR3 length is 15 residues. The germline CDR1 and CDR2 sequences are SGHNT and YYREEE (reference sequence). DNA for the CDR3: TGTGCCAGCAACTTGGGACAGGGACGAGGGACTGAAGCTTTCTTT. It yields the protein CASNLGQGRGTEAFF.

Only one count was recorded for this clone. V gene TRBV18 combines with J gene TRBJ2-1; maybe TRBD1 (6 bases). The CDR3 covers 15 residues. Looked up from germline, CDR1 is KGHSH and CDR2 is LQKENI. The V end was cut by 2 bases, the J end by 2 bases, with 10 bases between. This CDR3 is CASSPGAGAYNEQFF. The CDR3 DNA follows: TGTGCCAGCTCACCAGGGGCAGGGGCCTACAATGAGCAGTTCTTC. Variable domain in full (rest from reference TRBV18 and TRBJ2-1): NAGVMQNPRHLVRRRGQEARLRCSPMKGHSHVYWYRQLPEEGLKFMVYLQKENIIDESGMPKERFSAEFPKEGPSILRIQQVVRGDSAAYFCASSPGAGAYNEQFFGPGTRLTVL.

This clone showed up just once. CDR3 in amino acids: CASSFRVPSYEQYF. CDR3 in DNA: TGTGCCAGCAGCTTCCGGGTCCCCTCCTACGAGCAGTACTTC. The rearrangement links TRBV7-2 to TRBJ2-7; D is unclear. Germline assignment: CDR1 SGHTA and CDR2 FQGNSA. This CDR3 contains 14 residues. Trimming removed 3 bases at V and 0 bases at J, with 9 bases between.

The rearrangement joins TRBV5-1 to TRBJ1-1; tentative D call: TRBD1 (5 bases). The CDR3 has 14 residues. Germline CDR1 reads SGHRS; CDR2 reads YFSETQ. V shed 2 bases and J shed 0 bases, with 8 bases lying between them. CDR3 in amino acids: CASSLNRLNTEAFF. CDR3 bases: TGCGCCAGCAGCTTAAACAGGTTGAACACTGAAGCTTTCTTT. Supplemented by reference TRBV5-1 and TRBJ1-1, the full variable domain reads KAGVTQTPRYLIKTRGQQVTLSCSPISGHRSVSWYQQTPGQGLQFLFEYFSETQRNKGNFPGRFSGRQFSNSRSEMNVSTLELGDSALYLCASSLNRLNTEAFFGQGTRLTVV.

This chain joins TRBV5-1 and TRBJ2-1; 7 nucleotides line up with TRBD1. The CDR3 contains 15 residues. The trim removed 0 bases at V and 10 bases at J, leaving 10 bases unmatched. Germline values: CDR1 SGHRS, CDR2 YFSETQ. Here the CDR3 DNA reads TGCGCCAGCAGCTTGGTAGGATTACAGGGGCACGAGCAGTTCTTC. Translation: CASSLVGLQGHEQFF.

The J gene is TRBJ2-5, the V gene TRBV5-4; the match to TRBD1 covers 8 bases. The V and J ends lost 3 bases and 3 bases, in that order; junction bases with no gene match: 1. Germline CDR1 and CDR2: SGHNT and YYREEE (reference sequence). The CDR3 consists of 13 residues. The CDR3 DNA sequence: TGTGCCAGCAGCTGGGGACAGGAAGAGACCCAGTACTTC. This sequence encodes CASSWGQEETQYF.

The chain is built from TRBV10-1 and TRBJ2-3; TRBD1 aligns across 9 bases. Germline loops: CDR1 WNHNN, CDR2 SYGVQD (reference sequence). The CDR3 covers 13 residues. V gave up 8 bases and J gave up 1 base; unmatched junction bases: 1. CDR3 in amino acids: CASRTGGTDTQYF. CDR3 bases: TGCGCCAGCCGGACAGGGGGCACAGATACGCAGTATTTT.

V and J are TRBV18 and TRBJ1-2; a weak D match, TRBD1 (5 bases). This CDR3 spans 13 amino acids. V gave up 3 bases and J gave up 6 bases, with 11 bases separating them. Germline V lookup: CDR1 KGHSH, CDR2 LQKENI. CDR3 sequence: CASSPKDSDGYTF. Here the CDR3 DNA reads TGTGCCAGCTCACCGAAAGACAGTGATGGCTACACCTTC.

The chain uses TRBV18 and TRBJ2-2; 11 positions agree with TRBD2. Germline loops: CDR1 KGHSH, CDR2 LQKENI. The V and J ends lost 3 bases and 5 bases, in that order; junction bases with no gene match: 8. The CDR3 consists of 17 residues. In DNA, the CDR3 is TGTGCCAGCTCACCCTCCCGCCCTAGCGGGGGGACCGGGGAGCTGTTTTTT. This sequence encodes CASSPSRPSGGTGELFF.

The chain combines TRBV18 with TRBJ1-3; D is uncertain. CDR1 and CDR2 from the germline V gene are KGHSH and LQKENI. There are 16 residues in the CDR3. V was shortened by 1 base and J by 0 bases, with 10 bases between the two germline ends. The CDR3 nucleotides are TGTGCCAGCTCACCACGGTCACAGATCTCTGGAAACACCATATATTTT. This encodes CASSPRSQISGNTIYF.

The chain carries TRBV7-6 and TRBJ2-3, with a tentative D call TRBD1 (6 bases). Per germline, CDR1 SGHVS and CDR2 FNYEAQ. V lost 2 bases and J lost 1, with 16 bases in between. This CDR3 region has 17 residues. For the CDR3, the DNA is TGTGCCAGCAGCTTAATCGAACAGGGTTATGGCACAGATACGCAGTATTTT. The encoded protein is CASSLIEQGYGTDTQYF.

Here the CDR3 DNA reads TGTGCCAGCAGCGTAGCGGGGAGTGGCTATGGCTACACCTTC. Amino acid sequence: CASSVAGSGYGYTF. This chain uses TRBV9 with TRBJ1-2, with D uncertain. Trimming stripped 0 bases from V and 4 bases from J, with 10 bases between. The CDR3 has 14 amino acids. Germline lookup yields CDR1 SGDLS and CDR2 YYNGEE.

CDR3 residues: CASSLGSSYNEQFF. The CDR3 bases are TGTGCCAGCAGCCTCGGGAGCTCCTACAATGAGCAGTTCTTC. The chain recombines TRBV3-1 (or the pseudogene TRBV3-2) with TRBJ2-1, with D possibly TRBD2 on 6 matching bases. V was trimmed by 4 bases and J by 0 bases, leaving 7 bases between them. This CDR3 has 14 amino acids. The germline CDR1 and CDR2 sequences are LGHDT and YNNKEL (reference sequence).

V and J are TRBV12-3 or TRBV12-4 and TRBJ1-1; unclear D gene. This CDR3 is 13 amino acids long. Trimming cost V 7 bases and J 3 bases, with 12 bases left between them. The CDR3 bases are TGTGCCAGCACCCCACGACATCACACTGAAGCTTTCTTT. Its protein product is CASTPRHHTEAFF.

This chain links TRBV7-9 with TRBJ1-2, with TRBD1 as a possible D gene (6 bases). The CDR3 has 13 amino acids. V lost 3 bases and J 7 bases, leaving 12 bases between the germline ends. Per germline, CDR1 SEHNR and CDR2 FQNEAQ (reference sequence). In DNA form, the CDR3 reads TGTGCCAGCAGCTTGGAACAGGGAAGTGGCTACACCTTC. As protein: CASSLEQGSGYTF. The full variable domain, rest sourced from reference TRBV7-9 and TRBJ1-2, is DTGVSQNPRHKITKRGQNVTFRCDPISEHNRLYWYRQTLGQGPEFLTYFQNEAQLEKSRLLSDRFSAERPKGSFSTLEIQRTEQGDSAMYLCASSLEQGSGYTFGSGTRLTVV.

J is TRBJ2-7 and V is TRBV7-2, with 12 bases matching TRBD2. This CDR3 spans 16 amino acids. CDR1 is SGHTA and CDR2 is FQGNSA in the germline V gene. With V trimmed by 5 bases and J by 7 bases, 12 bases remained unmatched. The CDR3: CASSATSGGSGKEQYF. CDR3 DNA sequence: TGTGCCAGCAGCGCGACTAGCGGGGGCTCTGGGAAGGAGCAGTACTTC.

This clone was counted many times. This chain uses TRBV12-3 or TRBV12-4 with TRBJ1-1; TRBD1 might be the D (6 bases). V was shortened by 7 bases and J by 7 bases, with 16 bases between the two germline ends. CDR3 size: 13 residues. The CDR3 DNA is TGTGCCAGCATCACGGGGGGGGCTAGTGAAGCTTTCTTT. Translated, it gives CASITGGASEAFF.

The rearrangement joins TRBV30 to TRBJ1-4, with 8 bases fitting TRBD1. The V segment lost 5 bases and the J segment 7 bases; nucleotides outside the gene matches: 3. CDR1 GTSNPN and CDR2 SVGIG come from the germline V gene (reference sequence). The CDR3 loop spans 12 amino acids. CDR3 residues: CAWQQGGEKLFF. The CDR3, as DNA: TGTGCCTGGCAACAGGGGGGTGAAAAACTGTTTTTT. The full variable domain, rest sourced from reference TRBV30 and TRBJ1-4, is SQTIHQWPATLVQPVGSPLSLECTVEGTSNPNLYWYRQAAGRGLQLLFYSVGIGQISSEVPQNLSASRPQDRQFILSSKKLLLSDSGFYLCAWQQGGEKLFFGSGTQLSVL.

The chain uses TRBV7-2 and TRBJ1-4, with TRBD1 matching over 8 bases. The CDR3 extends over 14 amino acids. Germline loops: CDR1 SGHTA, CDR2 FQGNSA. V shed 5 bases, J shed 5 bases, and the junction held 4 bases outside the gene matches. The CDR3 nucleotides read TGTGCCAGCAGCCCGACAGGGGCCAATGAAAAACTGTTTTTT. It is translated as CASSPTGANEKLFF.

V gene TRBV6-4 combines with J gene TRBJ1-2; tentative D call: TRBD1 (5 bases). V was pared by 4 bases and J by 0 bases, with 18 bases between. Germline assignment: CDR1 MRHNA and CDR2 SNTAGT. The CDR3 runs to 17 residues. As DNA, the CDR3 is TGTGCCAGCAGTGTCCCCGCCAGGGCCCTCCCTAACTATGGCTACACCTTC. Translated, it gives CASSVPARALPNYGYTF.